This TCR beta chain stems from a study of identical twins. TCRdb processed the 5' RACE reads anew with MiXCR; each CDR3 protein has one entry. The data show around 690,000 distinct CDR3 sequences, with 21% seen just once and about 4.5% held by the top ten. This clonotype has a count of ten or more. The CDR3 runs to 16 residues. Trimming pared 1 base from V and 2 bases from J, leaving 13 bases between. Germline V CDR1 and CDR2: LGHDT, YNNKEL (reference sequence). These data were also reused for a study on T cells expressing NK-cell markers. That report notes: The study drew TCR beta repertoires from sorted CD3+CD56+NKG2C+, CD3+CD56+NKG2C- and CD3+CD56-NKG2C+ T cells. For several experiments, T cell sorting was restricted to the alpha-beta TCR population by means of an anti-gamma-delta TCR antibody.

This receptor was taken from a young woman in good health. This chain uses TRBV3-1 with TRBJ2-3; no clear D. Sequencing was done on a sample of PBMCs. The CDR3 DNA is TGTGCCAGCAGCCAAGCGCTTAGGCTAACCACAGATACGCAGTATTTT. Residues: CASSQALRLTTDTQYF.